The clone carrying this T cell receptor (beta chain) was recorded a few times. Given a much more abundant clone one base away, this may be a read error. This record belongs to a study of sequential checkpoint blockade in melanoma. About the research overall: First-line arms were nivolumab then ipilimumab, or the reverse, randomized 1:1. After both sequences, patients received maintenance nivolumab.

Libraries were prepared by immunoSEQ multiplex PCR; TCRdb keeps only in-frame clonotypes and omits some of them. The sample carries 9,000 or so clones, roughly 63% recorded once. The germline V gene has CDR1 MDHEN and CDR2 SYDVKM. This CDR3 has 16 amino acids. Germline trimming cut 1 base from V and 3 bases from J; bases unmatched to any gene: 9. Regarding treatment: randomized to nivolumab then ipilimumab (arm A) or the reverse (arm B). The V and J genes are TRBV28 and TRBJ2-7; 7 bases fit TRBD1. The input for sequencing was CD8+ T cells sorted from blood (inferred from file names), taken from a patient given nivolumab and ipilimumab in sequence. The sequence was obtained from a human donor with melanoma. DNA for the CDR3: TGTGCCAGCAGTTTATTCCCAGGGGGACCTCTCTACGAGCAGTACTTC. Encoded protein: CASSLFPGGPLYEQYF. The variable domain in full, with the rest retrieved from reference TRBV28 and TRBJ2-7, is DVKVTQSSRYLVKRTGEKVFLECVQDMDHENMFWYRQDPGLGLRLIYFSYDVKMKEKGDIPEGYSVSREKKERFSLILESASTNQTSMYLCASSLFPGGPLYEQYFGPGTRLTVT.